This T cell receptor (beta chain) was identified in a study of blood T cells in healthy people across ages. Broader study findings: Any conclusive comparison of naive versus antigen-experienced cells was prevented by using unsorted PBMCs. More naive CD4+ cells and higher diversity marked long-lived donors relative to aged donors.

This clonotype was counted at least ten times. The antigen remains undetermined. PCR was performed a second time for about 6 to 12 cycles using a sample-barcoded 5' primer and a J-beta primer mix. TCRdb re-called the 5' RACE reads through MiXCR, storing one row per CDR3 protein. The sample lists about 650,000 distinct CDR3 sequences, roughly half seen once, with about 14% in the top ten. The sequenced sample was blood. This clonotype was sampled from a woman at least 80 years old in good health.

The CDR3 is CSAPGLVEQYF. CDR3 sequence (DNA): TGCAGTGCCCCAGGACTTGTTGAGCAGTACTTC. V is TRBV20-1 and J is TRBJ2-7; D possibly corresponds to TRBD2 (5 bases). From germline, CDR1 is DFQATT and CDR2 SNEGSKA (reference sequence). V lost 6 bases, J lost 7 bases, and 13 bases lay in between. The CDR3 runs 11 residues.